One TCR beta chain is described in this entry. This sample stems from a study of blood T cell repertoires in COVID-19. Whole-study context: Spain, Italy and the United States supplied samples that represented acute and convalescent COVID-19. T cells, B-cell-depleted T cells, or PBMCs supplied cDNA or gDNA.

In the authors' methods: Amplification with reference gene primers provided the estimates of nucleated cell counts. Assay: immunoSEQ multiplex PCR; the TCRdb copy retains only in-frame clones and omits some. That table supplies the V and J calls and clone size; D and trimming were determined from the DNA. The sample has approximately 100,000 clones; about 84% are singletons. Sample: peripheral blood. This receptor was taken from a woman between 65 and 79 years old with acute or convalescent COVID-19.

The chain's CDR3 is CASSRRDTDTQYF. DNA of the CDR3: TGTGCCAGCAGCCGCCGGGACACAGATACGCAGTATTTT. This chain joins TRBV7-9 and TRBJ2-3, with D tentatively TRBD2 (5 bases). The CDR3 contains 13 residues. Trimming removed 5 bases at V and 2 bases at J, with 8 bases between. CDR1 is SEHNR, CDR2 FQNEAQ, per germline (reference sequence).